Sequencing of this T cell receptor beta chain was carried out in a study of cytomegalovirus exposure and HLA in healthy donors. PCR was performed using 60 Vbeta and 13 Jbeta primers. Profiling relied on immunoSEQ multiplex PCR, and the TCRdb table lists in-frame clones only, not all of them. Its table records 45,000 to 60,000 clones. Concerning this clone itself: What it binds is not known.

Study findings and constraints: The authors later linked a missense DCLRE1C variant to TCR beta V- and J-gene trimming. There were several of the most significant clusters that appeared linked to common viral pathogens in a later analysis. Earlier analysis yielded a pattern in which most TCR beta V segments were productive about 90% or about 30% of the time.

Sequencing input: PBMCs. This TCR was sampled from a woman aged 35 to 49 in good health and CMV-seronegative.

As DNA, the CDR3 is TGCGCCAGCAGCCTAAGCGGCACGTCAGAGACCCAGTACTTC. It translates to CASSLSGTSETQYF. The genes are TRBV4-1 and TRBJ2-5; possibly TRBD2 for D (5 bases). The CDR3 covers 14 residues. Trimming removed 4 bases at V and 4 bases at J, with 13 bases between. CDR1 MGHRA and CDR2 YSYEKL come from the germline V gene.